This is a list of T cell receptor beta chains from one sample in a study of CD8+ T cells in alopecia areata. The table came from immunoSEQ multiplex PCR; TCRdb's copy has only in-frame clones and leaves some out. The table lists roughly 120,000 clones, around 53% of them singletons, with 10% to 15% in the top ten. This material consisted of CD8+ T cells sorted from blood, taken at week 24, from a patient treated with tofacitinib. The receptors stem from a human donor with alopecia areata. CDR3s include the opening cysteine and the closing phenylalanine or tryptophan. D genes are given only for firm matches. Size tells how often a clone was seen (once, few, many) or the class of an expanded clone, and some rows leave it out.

CDR3: CASSSPDQSYEQYF
DNA: TGTGCCAGCAGCTCCCCGGACCAGAGCTACGAGCAGTACTTC
V: TRBV7-9
J: TRBJ2-7
D: .
size: .

CDR3: CASSSGLAVPYEQYF
DNA: TGTGCCAGCAGCTCGGGACTAGCGGTTCCCTACGAGCAGTACTTC
V: TRBV5-6
J: TRBJ2-7
D: TRBD2
size: .

CDR3: CSVEGENTGELFF
DNA: TGCAGCGTTGAGGGGGAGAACACCGGGGAGCTGTTTTTT
V: TRBV29-1
J: TRBJ2-2
D: .
size: few

CDR3: CASSLSLAASTDTQYF
DNA: TGTGCCAGCAGTTTGTCACTAGCGGCTAGCACAGATACGCAGTATTTT
V: TRBV27
J: TRBJ2-3
D: TRBD2
size: .

CDR3: CATSRVRQVNQPQHF
DNA: TGTGCCACCAGCAGAGTCAGACAGGTGAATCAGCCCCAGCATTTT
V: TRBV15
J: TRBJ1-5
D: .
size: .

CDR3: CASSPRGGTGSHEQYF
DNA: TGTGCCAGCAGCCCTCGAGGGGGGACAGGGTCGCACGAGCAGTACTTC
V: TRBV9
J: TRBJ2-7
D: TRBD1
size: .

CDR3: CASSGLAGGPSDEQFF
DNA: TGTGCCAGCAGTGGCTTAGCGGGGGGGCCTTCGGATGAGCAGTTCTTC
V: TRBV2
J: TRBJ2-1
D: TRBD2
size: few

CDR3: CASSVESSGGATDTQYF
DNA: TGTGCCAGCAGCGTAGAGAGTAGCGGGGGGGCAACAGATACGCAGTATTTT
V: TRBV9
J: TRBJ2-3
D: TRBD2
size: .

CDR3: CASSPTSGWGETQYF
DNA: TGCGCCAGCAGCCCGACTAGCGGGTGGGGAGAGACCCAGTACTTC
V: TRBV4-1
J: TRBJ2-5
D: TRBD2
size: .

CDR3: CASSLGGLRVQETQYF
DNA: TGTGCCAGCAGCTTAGGGGGCCTGAGGGTGCAAGAGACCCAGTACTTC
V: TRBV13
J: TRBJ2-5
D: .
size: .

CDR3: CSVTDTEAFF
DNA: TGCAGCGTTACAGACACTGAAGCTTTCTTT
V: TRBV29-1
J: TRBJ1-1
D: .
size: .

CDR3: CASSYYEQYF
DNA: TGTGCCAGCAGCTACTACGAGCAGTACTTC
V: TRBV6-1
J: TRBJ2-7
D: .
size: few

CDR3: CASSLSDNEAFF
DNA: TGTGCCAGCAGCCTCTCCGATAATGAAGCTTTCTTT
V: TRBV4-2
J: TRBJ1-1
D: .
size: .

CDR3: CSQRDSPQETQYF
DNA: TGCAGCCAGAGGGACAGCCCGCAAGAGACCCAGTACTTC
V: TRBV29-1
J: TRBJ2-5
D: TRBD1
size: .

CDR3: CASSTDQIYEQYF
DNA: TGTGCCAGCAGCACGGATCAGATCTACGAGCAGTACTTC
V: TRBV5-4
J: TRBJ2-7
D: .
size: .

CDR3: CASSLGGANVLTF
DNA: TGTGCCAGCAGTTTGGGTGGGGCCAACGTCCTGACTTTC
V: TRBV27
J: TRBJ2-6
D: .
size: .

CDR3: CASSPGQSYFNYGYTF
DNA: TGTGCCAGCAGCCCCGGACAGTCGTACTTTAACTATGGCTACACCTTC
V: TRBV5-6
J: TRBJ1-2
D: .
size: .

CDR3: CASSSPDRFQETQYF
DNA: TGTGCCAGCAGCTCCCCCGACAGGTTCCAAGAGACCCAGTACTTC
V: TRBV5-6
J: TRBJ2-5
D: .
size: .

CDR3: CASSLIRTYEQYF
DNA: TGTGCCAGCAGCTTAATCCGCACCTACGAGCAGTACTTC
V: TRBV7-9
J: TRBJ2-7
D: .
size: .

CDR3: CASSQRAGGRYTQYF
DNA: TGCGCCAGCAGTCAACGAGCGGGGGGGCGATATACGCAGTATTTT
V: TRBV5-1
J: TRBJ2-3
D: TRBD2
size: .

CDR3: CASSLDLETEAFF
DNA: TGTGCCAGCAGCTTGGATTTGGAGACTGAAGCTTTCTTT
V: TRBV5-6
J: TRBJ1-1
D: .
size: few

CDR3: CASSLKEVRNTEAFF
DNA: TGTGCCAGCAGTCTCAAGGAAGTGAGGAACACTGAAGCTTTCTTT
V: TRBV14
J: TRBJ1-1
D: .
size: few

CDR3: CASSPLTRQETQYF
DNA: TGTGCCAGCAGTCCCCTAACCCGACAAGAGACCCAGTACTTC
V: TRBV27
J: TRBJ2-5
D: .
size: medium-sized

CDR3: CASSSWGRNTGELFF
DNA: TGTGCCAGCAGTTCCTGGGGCAGGAACACCGGGGAGCTGTTTTTT
V: TRBV27
J: TRBJ2-2
D: .
size: .

CDR3: CASSAWEGPPFGEQYF
DNA: TGTGCCAGCAGCGCTTGGGAAGGGCCCCCCTTTGGCGAGCAGTACTTC
V: TRBV5-8
J: TRBJ2-7
D: .
size: .

CDR3: CSVWGGGPNTGELFF
DNA: TGCAGCGTTTGGGGCGGGGGGCCCAACACCGGGGAGCTGTTTTTT
V: TRBV29-1
J: TRBJ2-2
D: TRBD2
size: few

CDR3: CASSSPRGEINTGELFF
DNA: TGTGCCAGCAGTTCCCCTCGTGGGGAGATAAACACCGGGGAGCTGTTTTTT
V: TRBV27
J: TRBJ2-2
D: .
size: .

CDR3: CASSLTGARNEKLFF
DNA: TGTGCCAGCAGCTTAACAGGGGCCCGTAATGAAAAACTGTTTTTT
V: TRBV7-3
J: TRBJ1-4
D: .
size: .

CDR3: CSVDRDTGELFF
DNA: TGCAGCGTGGACAGGGACACCGGGGAGCTGTTTTTT
V: TRBV29-1
J: TRBJ2-2
D: TRBD1
size: .

CDR3: CASSSRDGQETQYF
DNA: TGTGCCAGCAGCTCCCGGGACGGGCAAGAGACCCAGTACTTC
V: TRBV7-9
J: TRBJ2-5
D: .
size: .

CDR3: CASSLGLAGDPQETQYF
DNA: TGTGCCAGCAGCTTAGGACTAGCGGGGGACCCACAAGAGACCCAGTACTTC
V: TRBV11-2
J: TRBJ2-5
D: TRBD2
size: .

CDR3: CASSIGRPNSPLHF
DNA: TGTGCCAGTAGTATCGGTAGGCCTAATTCACCCCTCCACTTT
V: TRBV19
J: TRBJ1-6
D: .
size: .

CDR3: CASRRVYNEQFF
DNA: TGTGCCAGCAGGCGGGTGTACAATGAGCAGTTCTTC
V: TRBV13
J: TRBJ2-1
D: .
size: .

CDR3: CASTSGSTEAFF
DNA: TGTGCCAGCACCTCTGGGAGCACTGAAGCTTTCTTT
V: TRBV6-1
J: TRBJ1-1
D: .
size: .

CDR3: CASSLTGISYEQYF
DNA: TGTGCCAGCAGCTTAACAGGGATCTCCTACGAGCAGTACTTC
V: TRBV5-6
J: TRBJ2-7
D: .
size: few

CDR3: CASSPPDLETQYF
DNA: TGTGCCAGCAGCCCCCCTGATTTGGAGACCCAGTACTTC
V: TRBV7-9
J: TRBJ2-5
D: .
size: few

CDR3: CASSYSDRALEQYF
DNA: TGTGCCAGCAGTTACTCGGACAGGGCCCTCGAGCAGTACTTC
V: TRBV6-5
J: TRBJ2-7
D: TRBD1
size: .

CDR3: CASSPRIRTEAFF
DNA: TGCGCCAGCAGCCCCAGGATCCGGACTGAAGCTTTCTTT
V: TRBV4-1
J: TRBJ1-1
D: .
size: .

CDR3: CASRTRGTEAFF
DNA: TGTGCCAGCAGAACCAGGGGGACTGAAGCTTTCTTT
V: TRBV13
J: TRBJ1-1
D: TRBD1
size: .

CDR3: CSALGETQYF
DNA: TGCAGTGCCCTTGGAGAGACCCAGTACTTC
V: TRBV20-1
J: TRBJ2-5
D: .
size: .

CDR3: CASGVGGLNTEAFF
DNA: TGCGCCAGCGGGGTAGGGGGCTTGAACACTGAAGCTTTCTTT
V: TRBV4-1
J: TRBJ1-1
D: TRBD1
size: .

CDR3: CASSGGQRVAKNIQYF
DNA: TGTGCCAGCAGTGGAGGACAGCGGGTAGCCAAAAACATTCAGTACTTC
V: TRBV5-6
J: TRBJ2-4
D: .
size: few

CDR3: CSVELTEGAPEYGYTF
DNA: TGCAGCGTTGAACTCACGGAGGGCGCCCCAGAGTATGGCTACACCTTC
V: TRBV29-1
J: TRBJ1-2
D: .
size: once

CDR3: CASSHSGQHYEQYF
DNA: TGTGCCAGCAGCCATTCGGGACAGCATTACGAGCAGTACTTC
V: TRBV14
J: TRBJ2-7
D: TRBD1
size: once

CDR3: CASSRLAGGNTGELFF
DNA: TGTGCCAGCAGCCGACTAGCGGGGGGGAACACCGGGGAGCTGTTTTTT
V: TRBV6-4
J: TRBJ2-2
D: TRBD2
size: .

CDR3: CATWYGDEQYF
DNA: TGTGCCACCTGGTACGGGGACGAGCAGTACTTC
V: TRBV27
J: TRBJ2-7
D: .
size: .

CDR3: CASSPDHHEKLFF
DNA: TGCGCCAGCAGCCCGGACCATCATGAAAAACTGTTTTTT
V: TRBV5-1
J: TRBJ1-4
D: .
size: .

CDR3: CASSYSGTGNNEQFF
DNA: TGTGCCAGCAGTTACTCAGGGACAGGGAACAATGAGCAGTTCTTC
V: TRBV6-6
J: TRBJ2-1
D: TRBD1
size: .

CDR3: CATQEGLADTQYF
DNA: TGTGCCACCCAGGAGGGTTTGGCAGATACGCAGTATTTT
V: TRBV10-3
J: TRBJ2-3
D: .
size: few

CDR3: CASSVRGLGYNEQFF
DNA: TGTGCCAGCAGCGTGCGGGGATTAGGATACAATGAGCAGTTCTTC
V: TRBV14
J: TRBJ2-1
D: .
size: .

CDR3: CASSLGQGLPYEQYF
DNA: TGTGCCAGCAGCTTGGGACAGGGCTTACCGTACGAGCAGTACTTC
V: TRBV5-6
J: TRBJ2-7
D: TRBD1
size: .

CDR3: CASSTDTMDEQFF
DNA: TGTGCCAGCAGTACGGACACGATGGATGAGCAGTTCTTC
V: TRBV6-5
J: TRBJ2-1
D: .
size: .

CDR3: CASSNHRQGTSYEQYF
DNA: TGTGCCAGTAGTAACCATCGACAGGGAACCTCCTACGAGCAGTACTTC
V: TRBV19
J: TRBJ2-7
D: TRBD1
size: .

CDR3: CASSQAGRSSYEQYF
DNA: TGCGCCAGCAGCCAAGCCGGTAGAAGCTCCTACGAGCAGTACTTC
V: TRBV4-1
J: TRBJ2-7
D: .
size: .

CDR3: CASSAGGNQPQHF
DNA: TGTGCCAGCTCGGCGGGAGGAAATCAGCCCCAGCATTTT
V: TRBV6-5
J: TRBJ1-5
D: .
size: .

CDR3: CASSPEAPTYEQYF
DNA: TGTGCCAGCAGCCCCGAAGCTCCGACCTACGAGCAGTACTTC
V: TRBV27
J: TRBJ2-7
D: .
size: few